The 26 T cell receptor beta chains reported below all come from one sample, sequenced in a study of beta chain features in type 1 diabetes. Every isolated RNA sample was fully reverse transcribed, so sequencing captured expressed TCRB transcripts. TCRdb's copy holds only in-frame clones and misses some; the assay was immunoSEQ multiplex PCR. The sample includes some 140,000 clones, nearly 9.5% of them seen just once. The specimen was central memory CD4+ T cells from blood. Source of these receptors: a man aged 18 to 35 in good health.

The sample holds a few counts of this clone. V is TRBV23-1 and J is TRBJ1-2, with TRBD1 identical over 8 bases. TRBV23-1 is treated as an ORF (open reading frame) with a function not yet certain. This CDR3 contains 15 residues. Trimming took 0 bases from V and 7 from J; bases not matched to a gene: 7. The CDR3 is CASSQSTRGQVGYTF. The CDR3 DNA is TGCGCCAGCAGTCAATCGACCAGGGGGCAAGTTGGCTACACCTTC.

The sample holds a few counts of this clone. This sequence joins TRBV9 and TRBJ2-5; 8 bases fit TRBD2. This CDR3 spans 17 amino acids. Germline loops: CDR1 SGDLS, CDR2 YYNGEE. Trimming cost V 0 bases and J 2 bases; bases outside gene matches: 9. For the CDR3, the DNA is TGTGCCAGCAGCGTAGCTACTAAGGCTAGCGGGCAAGAGACCCAGTACTTC. Its translation is CASSVATKASGQETQYF.

This clone was recorded a few times. This chain links TRBV28 with TRBJ1-2; no clear D gene. Between the trimmed V and J ends, which lost 8 bases and 4 bases, there was a span of 17 bases. Looked up from germline, CDR1 is MDHEN and CDR2 is SYDVKM. The CDR3 sequence is 14 residues long. CDR3 residues: CASAQEARSYGYTF. CDR3 DNA: TGTGCCAGCGCTCAGGAGGCGCGAAGCTATGGCTACACCTTC.

This clone was recorded many times. The chain couples TRBV11-2 to TRBJ1-2; 8 bases align to TRBD1. The germline V gene has CDR1 SGHAT and CDR2 FQNNGV. The CDR3 has 15 amino acids. Trimming cost V 1 base and J 4 bases; bases outside gene matches: 5. The CDR3 sequence is CASSLVQGAGYGYTF. The CDR3 DNA sequence: TGTGCCAGCAGCTTAGTCCAGGGGGCGGGCTATGGCTACACCTTC.

This clone came up a few times. This chain links TRBV5-8 with TRBJ1-4; TRBD1 aligns across 9 bases. CDR3 length equals 15 residues. V dropped 4 bases and J dropped 7; count of bases not matched to a gene: 8. Germline-derived CDR1 and CDR2 are SGHTS and YDEGEE. The DNA for the CDR3 is TGTGCCAGCAGCGGAAGGACAGGGGCGAGTGAAAAACTGTTTTTT. Its protein is CASSGRTGASEKLFF.

This clone was detected a few times. The chain uses TRBV5-5 and TRBJ2-7; D is undetermined. The CDR3 is made up of 15 amino acids. V dropped 4 bases and J dropped 1 base, with 15 bases sitting between them. Per germline, CDR1 SGHKS and CDR2 YYEKEE (reference sequence). The CDR3 region has the DNA TGTGCCAGCAGCACTGAGGTCCGGCTATCCTACGAGCAGTACTTC. Encoded protein: CASSTEVRLSYEQYF.

This clone occurred a few times. This chain links TRBV19 with TRBJ2-7, with TRBD1 matching 9 bases. The ends lost 5 bases at V and 4 bases at J; junction bases unmatched: 9. Germline CDR1 LNHDA, CDR2 SQIVND (reference sequence). CDR3 length equals 15 residues. The CDR3 region is CASSPPRTGVYEQYF. CDR3 nucleotides: TGTGCCAGTAGTCCTCCGCGGACAGGGGTATACGAGCAGTACTTC.

This clone was found a few times. The J gene is TRBJ2-7, the V gene TRBV28; no reliable D call. V was pared by 5 bases and J by 4 bases, with 15 bases between. The CDR3 contains 14 residues. CDR1 is MDHEN and CDR2 is SYDVKM in the germline V gene. The CDR3 spells CASSPEPEQYEQYF. CDR3 in DNA: TGTGCCAGCAGTCCCGAACCCGAACAGTACGAGCAGTACTTC.

This clone appeared many times. Other DNA sequences in the same sample also yield this CDR3. The rearrangement joins TRBV5-1 to TRBJ2-3; no clear D gene. The V end lost 0 bases, the J end lost 1 base, and 3 bases lay between the germline ends. From germline, CDR1 is SGHRS and CDR2 YFSETQ. This CDR3 has 13 amino acids. Here the CDR3 DNA reads TGCGCCAGCAGCTTGGCCGGCACAGATACGCAGTATTTT. Translated, it gives CASSLAGTDTQYF.

This clone was counted a few times. V gene TRBV2 combines with J gene TRBJ2-2; weak D call: TRBD1 (6 bases). The CDR3 length is 13 residues. Germline CDR1 reads SNHLY; CDR2 reads FYNNEI. Between the trimmed V and J ends, which lost 4 bases and 7 bases, there was a span of 10 bases. This chain's CDR3 is CASSVGGVGELFF. The DNA for the CDR3 is TGTGCCAGCAGTGTTGGGGGCGTCGGGGAGCTGTTTTTT.

This clone has at least ten counts. This chain uses TRBV28 with TRBJ2-4; D perhaps matches TRBD2 (5 bases). In germline, CDR1 is MDHEN, CDR2 SYDVKM. With 2 bases removed from V and 8 bases from J, the gap between germline ends came to 13 bases. This CDR3 contains 14 residues. Here the CDR3 reads CASSLSAGSDIQYF. CDR3 in DNA: TGTGCCAGCAGTTTAAGTGCGGGTTCGGACATTCAGTACTTC. Complete variable domain (other parts from reference TRBV28 and TRBJ2-4): DVKVTQSSRYLVKRTGEKVFLECVQDMDHENMFWYRQDPGLGLRLIYFSYDVKMKEKGDIPEGYSVSREKKERFSLILESASTNQTSMYLCASSLSAGSDIQYFGAGTRLSVL.

The chain uses TRBV9 and TRBJ2-6; unclear D gene. V was pared by 5 bases and J by 1 base, with 4 bases between. This CDR3 contains 13 residues. In germline, CDR1 is SGDLS, CDR2 YYNGEE. CDR3 DNA: TGTGCCAGCAGTAGATCTGGGGCCAACGTCCTGACTTTC. It specifies CASSRSGANVLTF.

This chain uses TRBV6-5 with TRBJ2-5, with D possibly TRBD1 on 5 matching bases. Trimming removed 8 bases at V and 2 bases at J, with 15 bases between. Germline V gene lookup returns CDR1 MNHEY and CDR2 SVGAGI. The CDR3 is 14 amino acids. The CDR3 loop reads CASRRSRQQETQYF. The CDR3 nucleotides are TGTGCCAGCCGCCGTTCTCGACAGCAAGAGACCCAGTACTTC.

V usage is TRBV7-9 and J usage is TRBJ1-2; D gene uncertain. This CDR3 comprises 13 residues. The germline V gene has CDR1 SEHNR and CDR2 FQNEAQ (reference sequence). Trimming left V 1 base short and J 6 bases short, with 9 bases between. CDR3 sequence (DNA): TGTGCCAGCAGCTTAGTTGGGGAGGATGGCTACACCTTC. It is translated as CASSLVGEDGYTF.

The rearrangement links TRBV18 to TRBJ2-5; 8 bases fit TRBD1. The CDR3 is made up of 14 amino acids. Germline V gives CDR1 KGHSH, CDR2 LQKENI. With V trimmed by 3 bases and J by 5 bases, 5 bases remained unmatched. The CDR3 DNA reads as TGTGCCAGCTCACCTACCGGACAGGGTGAGACCCAGTACTTC. Protein sequence: CASSPTGQGETQYF. Drawing the rest from reference TRBV18 and TRBJ2-5, the complete variable domain is NAGVMQNPRHLVRRRGQEARLRCSPMKGHSHVYWYRQLPEEGLKFMVYLQKENIIDESGMPKERFSAEFPKEGPSILRIQQVVRGDSAAYFCASSPTGQGETQYFGPGTRLLVL.

This clone was found a few times. The rearrangement joins TRBV14 to TRBJ2-6; D remains ambiguous. CDR1 is SGHDN and CDR2 is FVKESK in the germline V gene. V lost 4 bases to trimming and J lost 4 bases, with 14 bases between them. The CDR3 runs 16 residues. The CDR3 DNA sequence: TGTGCCAGCAGCCTTCTTCTGGCTTCCGGGGCCAACGTCCTGACTTTC. Translating it yields CASSLLLASGANVLTF.

V and J are TRBV15 and TRBJ1-4, with unresolved D. The germline V gene encodes CDR1 LNHNV and CDR2 YYDKDF (reference sequence). The CDR3 extends over 13 amino acids. V lost 1 base and J lost 8, with 8 bases in between. CDR3 bases: TGTGCCACCAGCAGAGGAGCGAAGGAAAAACTGTTTTTT. Translation gives CATSRGAKEKLFF.

The J gene is TRBJ2-7, the V gene TRBV7-2; TRBD2 aligns across 7 bases. The germline V gene encodes CDR1 SGHTA and CDR2 FQGNSA. CDR3 size: 13 residues. After removal of 5 bases from V and 1 base from J, the junction contained 2 bases not matched to a gene. In DNA, the CDR3 is TGTGCCAGCAGCAGACTAGCATCCTACGAGCAGTACTTC. This translates into CASSRLASYEQYF.

There are a few counts of this clone. The chain combines TRBV28 with TRBJ2-2; possible D gene TRBD1, 6 bases. CDR1 is MDHEN, CDR2 SYDVKM, per germline. This CDR3 has 15 amino acids. V dropped 7 bases and J dropped 6 bases, with 18 bases sitting between them. The CDR3 is CASTLGAVGAGELFF. Written as DNA, the CDR3 is TGTGCCAGCACCCTGGGGGCAGTAGGTGCCGGGGAGCTGTTTTTT.

CDR3 sequence: CASSRRLAGVVWYQETQYF. DNA of the CDR3: TGTGCCAGCAGCCGACGACTAGCGGGGGTGGTGTGGTACCAAGAGACCCAGTACTTC. The V gene is TRBV7-9, the J gene TRBJ2-5, with TRBD2 matching 12 bases. CDR1 is SEHNR, CDR2 FQNEAQ, per germline (reference sequence). The CDR3 is 19 residues long. V trimming: 5 bases; J trimming: 0 bases; junction bases outside the gene matches: 13. Full variable domain (outside the CDR3, taken from reference TRBV7-9 and TRBJ2-5): DTGVSQNPRHKITKRGQNVTFRCDPISEHNRLYWYRQTLGQGPEFLTYFQNEAQLEKSRLLSDRFSAERPKGSFSTLEIQRTEQGDSAMYLCASSRRLAGVVWYQETQYFGPGTRLLVL.

CDR3 residues: CAWRKSLRGGMYEQFF. CDR3 sequence (DNA): TGTGCCTGGAGGAAATCCCTCCGGGGGGGGATGTATGAGCAGTTCTTC. The genes are TRBV30 and TRBJ2-1; 8 bases line up with TRBD2. V gave up 3 bases and J gave up 8 bases; unmatched junction bases: 15. This CDR3 spans 16 amino acids. CDR1 is GTSNPN and CDR2 is SVGIG in the germline V gene (reference sequence).

This clone turned up a few times. This chain joins TRBV7-6 and TRBJ2-7; D possibly corresponds to TRBD1 (7 bases). The ends were cut back, 4 bases at V and 1 base at J, with 11 bases in the middle. Looked up from germline, CDR1 is SGHVS and CDR2 is FNYEAQ. The CDR3 covers 14 residues. As DNA, the CDR3 is TGTGCCAGCAGCTCGACAGGGAGGTCCTACGAGCAGTACTTC. Amino acid sequence: CASSSTGRSYEQYF.

This clone came up many times. The sample holds other DNA sequences that translate to the same CDR3. The chain uses TRBV27 and TRBJ2-7, with 7 bases identical to TRBD1. The ends lost 4 bases at V and 2 bases at J; junction bases unmatched: 5. The CDR3 sequence is 14 residues long. CDR1 is MNHEY, CDR2 SMNVEV, per germline (reference sequence). CDR3 nucleotides: TGTGCCAGCAGTTCCTTGGACAGGACCTACGAGCAGTACTTC. This codes for CASSSLDRTYEQYF.

V usage is TRBV9 and J usage is TRBJ2-3, with TRBD2 matching over 13 bases. V shed 0 bases and J 5 bases; nucleotides not matched to a gene: 6. CDR3 length: 17 residues. Germline assignment: CDR1 SGDLS and CDR2 YYNGEE. The CDR3 DNA follows: TGTGCCAGCAGCGTAGGACTAGCGGGGGGTCACTTAGATACGCAGTATTTT. It translates to CASSVGLAGGHLDTQYF.

As for this clone: An end of the junction does not agree with germline; a read error may underlie this. This same CDR3 is encoded by further DNA sequences in the sample. The rearrangement uses TRBV14 and TRBJ2-7, with TRBD1 as a possible D gene (6 bases). CDR1 is SGHDN and CDR2 is FVKESK in the germline V gene. The CDR3 contains 13 residues. The CDR3 is CASSHSGTPEQYF. The CDR3 coding sequence is TGTGCCAGCAGCCATTCCGGGACACCAGAGCAATACTTC.

This clone was found a few times. Other nucleotide sequences in the sample specify the same CDR3. The rearrangement joins TRBV7-2 to TRBJ2-3, with 12 positions matching TRBD1. The V gene end was trimmed by 3 bases and the J gene end by 6 bases; junction bases not matched to a gene: 1. This CDR3 has 14 residues. CDR1 and CDR2 (germline): SGHTA, FQGNSA. Here the CDR3 DNA reads TGTGCCAGCAGCTTGGGACAGGGGGCTGATACGCAGTATTTT. Translated, it gives CASSLGQGADTQYF.